This TCR beta chain appears in the sequencing data of a study of cytotoxic CD8 clonotypes in ibrutinib-treated CLL. The overall study: Response sampling occurred after a median approximately 12 months of treatment (range 6 to 36). Findings of the study overall: Under therapy, public clonotypes either contracted or stayed stable, and they were uncommon.

The V end was cut by 3 bases, the J end by 3 bases, with 9 bases between. Germline values: CDR1 SGDLS, CDR2 YYNGEE. The CDR3 has 14 residues. Clones were sequenced by immunoSEQ multiplex PCR, and TCRdb holds only the in-frame ones, with some missing. The profile shows about 70,000 clones, about nine tenths of them singletons. Concerning this clone: The target antigen is unknown.

The receptor's source is a human donor with chronic lymphocytic leukemia. The chain is built from TRBV9 and TRBJ2-2, with D uncertain. The specimen comprised PBMCs, sampled after 12 months of ibrutinib treatment. CDR3 region: CASSGRRDTGELFF. In nucleotides, the CDR3 is TGTGCCAGCAGCGGGCGACGGGACACCGGGGAGCTGTTTTTT.